This entry is about one TCR beta chain. Its specificity is not known. The sample is drawn from a study of cytomegalovirus exposure and HLA in healthy donors. Study-level background: In an earlier analysis, 90 million to 120 million unique TCR beta sequences were found from 150 million to 200 million T cells.

Study-wide results and caveats: The classifier was said to identify cytomegalovirus status with high specificity and sensitivity. Across HLA loci, a later analysis found differing TCR association rates, with DRB1 most and HLA-C fewest.

The CDR3 totals 14 residues. The V end lost 2 bases, the J end lost 0 bases, and 8 bases lay between the germline ends. The V gene's germline CDR1 is SGHTA and CDR2 FQGNSA. 60 Vbeta and 13 Jbeta primers were used in PCR. TCRdb's copy holds only in-frame clones and misses some; the assay was immunoSEQ multiplex PCR. The sample lists more than 200,000 clones, 75% to 80% occurring once. The chain couples TRBV7-2 to TRBJ2-7; D gene unclear. Material for sequencing was PBMCs. The sequence was collected from a male donor in good health and CMV-seronegative. The CDR3 loop reads CASSLPATSYEQYF. As DNA, the CDR3 is TGTGCCAGCAGCTTACCAGCGACCTCCTACGAGCAGTACTTC.